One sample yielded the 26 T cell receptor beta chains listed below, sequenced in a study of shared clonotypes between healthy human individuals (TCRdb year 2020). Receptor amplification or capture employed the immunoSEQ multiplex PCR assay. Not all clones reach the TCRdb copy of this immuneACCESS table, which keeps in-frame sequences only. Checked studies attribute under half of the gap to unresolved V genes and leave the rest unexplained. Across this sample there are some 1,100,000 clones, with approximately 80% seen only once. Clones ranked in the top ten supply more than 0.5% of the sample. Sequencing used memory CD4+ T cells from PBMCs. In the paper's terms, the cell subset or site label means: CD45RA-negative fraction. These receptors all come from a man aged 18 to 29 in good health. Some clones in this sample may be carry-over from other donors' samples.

DNA for the CDR3: TGCGCCAGCAGCCTCCTCGCGGGAGCTGGAGGGCTCTACGAGCAGTACTTC. It specifies CASSLLAGAGGLYEQYF. The V and J genes are TRBV4-1 and TRBJ2-7, with 7 bases fitting TRBD2. This CDR3 region has 17 residues. Trimming removed 4 bases from V and 3 bases from J; junction bases left unmatched: 15. Per germline, CDR1 MGHRA and CDR2 YSYEKL.

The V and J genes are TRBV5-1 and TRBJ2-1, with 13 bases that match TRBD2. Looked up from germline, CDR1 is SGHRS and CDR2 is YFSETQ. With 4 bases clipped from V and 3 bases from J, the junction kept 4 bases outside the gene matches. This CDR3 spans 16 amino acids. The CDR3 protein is CASSARLAGGYNEQFF. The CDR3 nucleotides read TGCGCCAGCAGCGCACGACTAGCGGGAGGCTACAATGAGCAGTTCTTC.

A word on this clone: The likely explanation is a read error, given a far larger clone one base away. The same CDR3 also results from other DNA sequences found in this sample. CDR3 in amino acids: CASSLFGSSYEQYF. The CDR3 nucleotides are TGTGCCAGTAGCTTATTCGGGAGTTCCTACGAGCAGTACTTC. V gene TRBV11-1 combines with J gene TRBJ2-7, with D possibly TRBD2 on 6 matching bases. CDR3 length: 14 amino acids. CDR1 and CDR2 from the germline V gene are SGHAT and FQDESV (reference sequence).

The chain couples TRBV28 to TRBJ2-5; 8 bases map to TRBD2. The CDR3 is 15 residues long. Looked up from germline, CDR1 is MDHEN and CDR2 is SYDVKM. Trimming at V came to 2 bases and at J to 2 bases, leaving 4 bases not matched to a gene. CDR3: CASSLPGGKQETQYF. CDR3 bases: TGTGCCAGCAGTTTACCGGGAGGGAAACAAGAGACCCAGTACTTC.

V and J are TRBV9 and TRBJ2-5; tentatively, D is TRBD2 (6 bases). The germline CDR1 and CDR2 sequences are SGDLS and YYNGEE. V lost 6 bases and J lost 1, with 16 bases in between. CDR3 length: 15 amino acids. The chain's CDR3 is CASTSRGTSQETQYF. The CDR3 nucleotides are TGTGCCAGCACGTCCCGGGGGACTTCCCAAGAGACCCAGTACTTC.

The chain's CDR3 is CASSYSTGARYEQYF. The DNA of the CDR3 is TGTGCCAGCAGTTACTCAACAGGGGCGCGGTACGAGCAGTACTTC. The chain is built from TRBV6-5 and TRBJ2-7; 7 bases line up with TRBD1. Germline trimming cut 0 bases from V and 4 bases from J; bases unmatched to any gene: 6. CDR3 size: 15 residues. Germline CDR1 and CDR2: MNHEY and SVGAGI.

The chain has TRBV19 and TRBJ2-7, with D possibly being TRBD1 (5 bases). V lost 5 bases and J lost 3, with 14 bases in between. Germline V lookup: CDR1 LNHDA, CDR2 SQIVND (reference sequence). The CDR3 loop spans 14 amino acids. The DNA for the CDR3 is TGTGCCAGTAGTCTAGGACACCCTAACTACGAGCAGTACTTC. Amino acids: CASSLGHPNYEQYF.

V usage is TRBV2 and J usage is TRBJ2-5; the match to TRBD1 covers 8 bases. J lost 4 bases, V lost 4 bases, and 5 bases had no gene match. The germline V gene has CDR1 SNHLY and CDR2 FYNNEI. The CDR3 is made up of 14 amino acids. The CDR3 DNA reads TGTGCCAGCAGTGCCATACAGGGGGGAGAGACCCAGTACTTC. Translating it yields CASSAIQGGETQYF.

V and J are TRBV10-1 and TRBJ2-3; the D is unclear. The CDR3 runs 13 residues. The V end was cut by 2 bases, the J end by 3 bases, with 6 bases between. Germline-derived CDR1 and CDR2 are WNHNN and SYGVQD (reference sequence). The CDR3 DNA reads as TGCGCCAGCAGTGAGAGCCAGACAGATACGCAGTATTTT. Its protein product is CASSESQTDTQYF.

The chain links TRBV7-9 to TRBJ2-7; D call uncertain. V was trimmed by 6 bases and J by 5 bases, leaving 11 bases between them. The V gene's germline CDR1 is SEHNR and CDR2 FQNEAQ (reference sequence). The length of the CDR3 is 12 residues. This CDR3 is CASSKVADEQYF. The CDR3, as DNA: TGTGCCAGCAGTAAAGTAGCTGACGAGCAGTACTTC.

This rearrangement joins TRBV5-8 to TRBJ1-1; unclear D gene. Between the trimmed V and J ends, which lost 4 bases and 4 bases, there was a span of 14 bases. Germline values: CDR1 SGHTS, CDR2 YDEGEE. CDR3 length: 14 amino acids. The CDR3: CASSLERSGTEAFF. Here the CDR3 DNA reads TGTGCCAGCAGCCTAGAGCGGAGTGGCACTGAAGCTTTCTTT.

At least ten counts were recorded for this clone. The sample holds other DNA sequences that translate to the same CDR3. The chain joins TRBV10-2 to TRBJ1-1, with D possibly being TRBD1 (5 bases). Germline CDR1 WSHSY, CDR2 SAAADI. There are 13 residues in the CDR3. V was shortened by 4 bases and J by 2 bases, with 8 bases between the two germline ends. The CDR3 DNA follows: TGCGCCAGCAGTGGGGGGGTAAACACTGAAGCTTTCTTT. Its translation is CASSGGVNTEAFF.

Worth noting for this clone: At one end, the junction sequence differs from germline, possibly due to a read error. Here the CDR3 DNA reads TGTGCCTGCAGCAAAGGGCGGCAGTCCGGCTCCGAGCAGTACTTC. This codes for CACSKGRQSGSEQYF. The chain employs TRBV6-5 and TRBJ2-7; no clear D. From germline, CDR1 is MNHEY and CDR2 SVGAGI. The CDR3 length is 15 residues.

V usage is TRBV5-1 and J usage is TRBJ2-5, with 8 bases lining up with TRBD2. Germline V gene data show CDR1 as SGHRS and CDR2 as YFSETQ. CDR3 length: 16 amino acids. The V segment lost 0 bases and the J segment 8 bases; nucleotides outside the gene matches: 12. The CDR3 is CASSLESGSFKRTQYF. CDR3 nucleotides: TGCGCCAGCAGCTTGGAGAGCGGGAGTTTTAAGAGAACCCAGTACTTC.

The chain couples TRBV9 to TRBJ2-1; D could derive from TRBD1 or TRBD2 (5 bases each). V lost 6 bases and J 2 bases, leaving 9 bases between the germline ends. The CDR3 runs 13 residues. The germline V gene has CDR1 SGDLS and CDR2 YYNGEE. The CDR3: CASNRDAYNEQFF. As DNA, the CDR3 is TGTGCCAGCAACCGGGACGCCTACAATGAGCAGTTCTTC.

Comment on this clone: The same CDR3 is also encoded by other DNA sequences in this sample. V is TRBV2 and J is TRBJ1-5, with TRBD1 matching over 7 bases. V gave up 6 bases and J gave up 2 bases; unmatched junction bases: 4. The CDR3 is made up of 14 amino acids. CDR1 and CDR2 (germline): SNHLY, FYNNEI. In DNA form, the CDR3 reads TGTGCCAGCAGGGTCGACAGGGGCAATCAGCCCCAGCATTTT. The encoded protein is CASRVDRGNQPQHF.

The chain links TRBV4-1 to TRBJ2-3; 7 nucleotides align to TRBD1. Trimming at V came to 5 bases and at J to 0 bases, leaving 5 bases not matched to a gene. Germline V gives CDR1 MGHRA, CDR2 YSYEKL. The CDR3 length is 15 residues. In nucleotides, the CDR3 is TGCGCCAGCAGCAGGGACAGCACTAGCACAGATACGCAGTATTTT. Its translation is CASSRDSTSTDTQYF.

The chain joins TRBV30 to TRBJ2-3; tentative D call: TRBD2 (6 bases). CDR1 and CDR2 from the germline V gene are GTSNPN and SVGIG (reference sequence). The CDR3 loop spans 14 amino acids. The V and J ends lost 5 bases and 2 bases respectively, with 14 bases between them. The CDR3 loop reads CAWEPTGLTDTQYF. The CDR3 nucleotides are TGTGCCTGGGAACCAACGGGACTCACAGATACGCAGTATTTT. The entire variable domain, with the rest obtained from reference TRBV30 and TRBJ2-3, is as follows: SQTIHQWPATLVQPVGSPLSLECTVEGTSNPNLYWYRQAAGRGLQLLFYSVGIGQISSEVPQNLSASRPQDRQFILSSKKLLLSDSGFYLCAWEPTGLTDTQYFGPGTRLTVL.

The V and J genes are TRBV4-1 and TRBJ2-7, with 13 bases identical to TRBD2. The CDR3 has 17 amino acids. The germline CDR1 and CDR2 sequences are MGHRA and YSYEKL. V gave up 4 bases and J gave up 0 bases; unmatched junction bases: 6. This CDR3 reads CASSRGTSGTHSYEQYF. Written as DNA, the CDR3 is TGCGCCAGCAGCCGAGGGACTAGCGGGACCCACTCCTACGAGCAGTACTTC.

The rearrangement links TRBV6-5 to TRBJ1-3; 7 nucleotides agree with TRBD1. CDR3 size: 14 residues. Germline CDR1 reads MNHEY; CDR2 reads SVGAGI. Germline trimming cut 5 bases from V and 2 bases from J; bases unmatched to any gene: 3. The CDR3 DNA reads TGTGCCAGCAGTGAAACAGGGGCTGGAAACACCATATATTTT. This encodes CASSETGAGNTIYF.

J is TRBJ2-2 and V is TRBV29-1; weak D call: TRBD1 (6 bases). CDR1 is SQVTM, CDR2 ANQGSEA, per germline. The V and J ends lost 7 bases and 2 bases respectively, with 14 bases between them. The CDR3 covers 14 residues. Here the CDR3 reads CSAQRDTNTGELFF. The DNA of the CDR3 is TGCAGCGCCCAACGGGACACCAACACCGGGGAGCTGTTTTTT.

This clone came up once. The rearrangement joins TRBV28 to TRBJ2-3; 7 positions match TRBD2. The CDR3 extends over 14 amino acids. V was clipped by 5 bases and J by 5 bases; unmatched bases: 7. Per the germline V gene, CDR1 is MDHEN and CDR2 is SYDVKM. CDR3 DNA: TGTGCCAGCAGTCCCTCTGGGGGGGGAGATACGCAGTATTTT. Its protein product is CASSPSGGGDTQYF.

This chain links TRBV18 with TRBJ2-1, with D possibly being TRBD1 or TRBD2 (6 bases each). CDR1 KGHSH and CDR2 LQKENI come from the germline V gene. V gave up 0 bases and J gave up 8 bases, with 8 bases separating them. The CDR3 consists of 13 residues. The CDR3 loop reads CASSPPGGDEQFF. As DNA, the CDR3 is TGTGCCAGCTCACCACCGGGGGGCGATGAGCAGTTCTTC.

CDR3 loop: CAWTSRAANQPQHF. CDR3 coding DNA: TGTGCCTGGACCTCCCGGGCCGCCAATCAGCCCCAGCATTTT. The V call is TRBV30, the J call TRBJ1-5; D gene ambiguous. Germline CDR1 is GTSNPN and CDR2 is SVGIG (reference sequence). The CDR3 has 14 amino acids. Trimming left V 4 bases short and J 3 bases short, with 13 bases between.

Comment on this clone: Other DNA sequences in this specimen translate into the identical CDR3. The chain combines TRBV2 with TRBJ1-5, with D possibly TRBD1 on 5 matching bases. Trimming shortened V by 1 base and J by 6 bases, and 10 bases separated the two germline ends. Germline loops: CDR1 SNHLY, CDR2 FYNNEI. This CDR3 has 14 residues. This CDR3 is CASSEGREGQPQHF. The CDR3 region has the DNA TGTGCCAGCAGTGAAGGCAGGGAAGGTCAGCCCCAGCATTTT.

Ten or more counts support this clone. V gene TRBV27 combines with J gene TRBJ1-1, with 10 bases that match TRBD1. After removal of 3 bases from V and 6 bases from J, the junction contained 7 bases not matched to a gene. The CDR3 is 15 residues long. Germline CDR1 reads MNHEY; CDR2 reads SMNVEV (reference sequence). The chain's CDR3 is CASSFQTGGEAEAFF. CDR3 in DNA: TGTGCCAGCAGTTTCCAGACAGGGGGCGAGGCTGAAGCTTTCTTT.